The sequence of this T cell receptor beta chain was determined in a study of beta chain features in type 1 diabetes. About the research overall: Patients shared similar age, gender and cell yields with healthy donors.

Sequencing targeted expressed TCRB transcripts, as all isolated RNA had been reverse transcribed. Data came from immunoSEQ multiplex PCR; TCRdb stores just in-frame clones and leaves some out. The sample yields roughly 240,000 clones, about 71% seen once. The TCR originated in a man aged 25 to 45 in good health. The material sequenced was naive CD4+ T cells from blood.

DNA of the CDR3: TGCAGCGTTGTGGGCCCAACTAGCGGGATGTTCCAGTACTTC. This codes for CSVVGPTSGMFQYF. The chain joins TRBV29-1 to TRBJ2-5; 10 bases are a match to TRBD2. CDR3 length: 14 residues. Germline V gene lookup returns CDR1 SQVTM and CDR2 ANQGSEA. Trimming at V came to 4 bases and at J to 10 bases, leaving 12 bases not matched to a gene.